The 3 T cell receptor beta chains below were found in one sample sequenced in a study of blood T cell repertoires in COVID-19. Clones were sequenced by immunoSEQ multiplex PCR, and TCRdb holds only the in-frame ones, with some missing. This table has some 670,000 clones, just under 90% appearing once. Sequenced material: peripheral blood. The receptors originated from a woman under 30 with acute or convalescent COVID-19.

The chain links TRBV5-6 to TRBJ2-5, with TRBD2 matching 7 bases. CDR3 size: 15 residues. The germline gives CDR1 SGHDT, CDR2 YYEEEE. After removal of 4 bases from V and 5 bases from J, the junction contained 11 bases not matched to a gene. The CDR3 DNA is TGTGCCAGCAGCGACGGGACTACACTGGAGGAGACCCAGTACTTC. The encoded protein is CASSDGTTLEETQYF.

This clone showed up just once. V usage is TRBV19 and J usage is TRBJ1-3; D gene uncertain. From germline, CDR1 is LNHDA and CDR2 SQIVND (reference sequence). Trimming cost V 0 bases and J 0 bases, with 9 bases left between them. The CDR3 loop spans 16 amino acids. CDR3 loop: CASSIDRVTSGNTIYF. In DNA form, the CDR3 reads TGTGCCAGTAGTATAGATCGGGTTACCTCTGGAAACACCATATATTTT.

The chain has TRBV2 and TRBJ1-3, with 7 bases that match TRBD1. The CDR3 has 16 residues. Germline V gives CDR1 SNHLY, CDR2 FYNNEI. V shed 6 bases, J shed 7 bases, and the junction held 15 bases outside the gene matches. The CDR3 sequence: CASRADREYSRNTIYF. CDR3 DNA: TGTGCCAGCAGGGCCGACAGGGAATACTCTCGGAACACCATATATTTT. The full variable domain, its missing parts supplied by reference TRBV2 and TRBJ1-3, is EPEVTQTPSHQVTQMGQEVILRCVPISNHLYFYWYRQILGQKVEFLVSFYNNEISEKSEIFDDQFSVERPDGSNFTLKIRSTKLEDSAMYFCASRADREYSRNTIYFGEGSWLTVV.